The 5 T cell receptor beta chains given below trace back to one sample, sequenced in a study of blood T cell repertoires in COVID-19. Sequenced by immunoSEQ multiplex PCR; TCRdb stores in-frame clones only, minus some. The table records around 95,000 clones, around four fifths of them present only once. Sequenced input: peripheral blood. These receptors were obtained from a woman in her 70s with acute or convalescent COVID-19.

V gene TRBV5-1 combines with J gene TRBJ1-2; D is perhaps TRBD1 (6 bases). V lost 4 bases and J 4 bases, leaving 17 bases between the germline ends. CDR1 SGHRS and CDR2 YFSETQ come from the germline V gene. The length of the CDR3 is 15 residues. The CDR3, as DNA: TGCGCCAGCAGCCAGGACCCGACAGGTCTCTATGGCTACACCTTC. This gives the protein CASSQDPTGLYGYTF.

CDR3 nucleotides: TGCGCCAGCAGGGTAGAGGCGGAAGAAAACTATGGCTACACCTTC. Protein sequence: CASRVEAEENYGYTF. This chain uses TRBV5-1 with TRBJ1-2; D is unclear. The CDR3 totals 15 residues. V was cut by 5 bases and J by 2 bases, with 16 bases left in between. Per the germline V gene, CDR1 is SGHRS and CDR2 is YFSETQ.

The chain employs TRBV5-1 and TRBJ2-5, with D possibly matching TRBD1 (5 bases). Germline V gene lookup returns CDR1 SGHRS and CDR2 YFSETQ. This CDR3 comprises 14 residues. Trimming took 3 bases from V and 0 from J, leaving 9 bases between them. The CDR3 loop is CASSSRTNQETQYF. CDR3 DNA sequence: TGCGCCAGCAGCTCCCGGACAAACCAAGAGACCCAGTACTTC.

As regards this clone: This sample also contains other DNA sequences that code for the same CDR3. The chain combines TRBV7-9 with TRBJ1-2; D might be TRBD1 (6 bases). Between the trimmed V and J ends, which lost 1 base and 2 bases, there was a span of 8 bases. This CDR3 region has 14 residues. In germline, CDR1 is SEHNR, CDR2 FQNEAQ (reference sequence). CDR3 in DNA: TGTGCCAGCAGCTTAGGAGGGGGAAACTATGGCTACACCTTC. This gives the protein CASSLGGGNYGYTF.

The chain combines TRBV6-5 with TRBJ1-1; D gene unclear. CDR3 length equals 13 residues. Germline assignment: CDR1 MNHEY and CDR2 SVGAGI. V dropped 3 bases and J dropped 0 bases, with 5 bases sitting between them. The CDR3 DNA reads as TGTGCCAGCAGTTATTTTATGAACACTGAAGCTTTCTTT. This encodes CASSYFMNTEAFF.